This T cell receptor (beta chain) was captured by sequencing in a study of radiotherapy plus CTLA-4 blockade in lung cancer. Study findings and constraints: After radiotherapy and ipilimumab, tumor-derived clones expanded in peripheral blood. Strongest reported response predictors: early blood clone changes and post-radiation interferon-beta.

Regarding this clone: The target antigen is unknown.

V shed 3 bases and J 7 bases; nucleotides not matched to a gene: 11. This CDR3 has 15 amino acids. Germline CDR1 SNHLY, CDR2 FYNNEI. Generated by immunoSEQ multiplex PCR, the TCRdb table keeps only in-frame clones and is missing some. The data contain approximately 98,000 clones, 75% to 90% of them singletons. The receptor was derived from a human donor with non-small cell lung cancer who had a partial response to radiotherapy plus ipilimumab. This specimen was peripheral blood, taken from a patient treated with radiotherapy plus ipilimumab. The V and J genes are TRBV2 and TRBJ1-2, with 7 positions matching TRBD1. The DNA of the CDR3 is TGTGCCAGCAGTGATCCCCGGACAGGCGAGGGTGGCTACACCTTC. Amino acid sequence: CASSDPRTGEGGYTF. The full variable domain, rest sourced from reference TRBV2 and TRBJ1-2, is EPEVTQTPSHQVTQMGQEVILRCVPISNHLYFYWYRQILGQKVEFLVSFYNNEISEKSEIFDDQFSVERPDGSNFTLKIRSTKLEDSAMYFCASSDPRTGEGGYTFGSGTRLTVV.